This T cell receptor beta chain originates from a study of post-analysis software for immune sequencing data (dated by TCRdb to between 2015 and 2017). For the study in its entirety: Disease courses on record covered relapsing-remitting, secondary progressive and progressive-relapsing multiple sclerosis, though some patients had no subtype annotation. The multiple sclerosis patient repertoires were compared with about a dozen previously published healthy control repertoires from donors aged roughly 6 to 25 years. A subset of samples was prepared in parallel using single-end sample barcoding, then pooled and co-amplified after Illumina adapter ligation. Broad study findings and their caveats: Compared with controls, multiple sclerosis patients had significantly lower normalized Chao1 diversity, a finding suggesting substantial peripheral T-cell clonal expansion. The control group was slightly older than the multiple sclerosis patient group. Roughly 5 TRBV segments, including TRBV5-6, TRBV5-1 and TRBV20-1, were significantly more frequent in patients than controls. Direct clustering with F measure revealed strong co-clustering of samples prepared in the same batch, which led to a batch-effect correction.

Library construction relied on PCR. The instrument given in TCRdb is Illumina HiSeq 2500. Unique molecular identifiers were incorporated into TCR beta cDNA libraries to reduce PCR and sequencing biases. Roughly 0.5 million cDNA molecules were obtained per 1 to 10 million input T cells, so each molecule approximated one T cell. The same protocol used for the earlier healthy control dataset was applied to prepare and sequence the patient libraries. Within a given batch, samples were prepared together, multiplexed and sequenced on the same HiSeq lane. On the authors' methods: MIGEC handled the raw barcoded reads, throwing out single-read molecular identifier groups before consensus assembly and CDR3 extraction. VDJtools was used for post-analysis of the clonotype tables, and diversity was normalized by down-sampling every dataset to the size of the smallest sample. In repertoire overlap clustering, CDR3 amino acid sequences, but not nucleotide sequences, were matched to correct batch-related cross-sample contamination. Through fastp at Q25 and MiXCR, TCRdb rebuilt clones from the public reads, retaining in-frame beta chains. Each entry is one CDR3 protein sequence, shown with its most common DNA and genes. In this record, the V and J calls reflect TCRdb's handling and not the investigators' own analysis. A total of about 770,000 distinct CDR3 sequences appear in this sample, around 46% of them only once. Around 4.7% of the sample goes to the ten largest clones.

Cut back by 3 bases and 0 bases, the V and J ends lie 9 bases apart. From a lookup of the germline V gene, CDR1 and CDR2 are MDHEN and SYDVKM. From its cysteine to its phenylalanine, the CDR3 spans 14 amino acids. CDR3 DNA only is kept here, 42 bases in frame from base 1. To demonstrate the VDJtools post-analysis software, TCR beta repertoires were profiled from the peripheral blood of about 13 young patients with multiple sclerosis. Multiple sclerosis patients were children and adolescents aged about 6 to 16 years. This clonotype was seen many times. The clone's antigen remains unknown. Qualities for individual bases were not recorded, and no much larger clone is one base off.

The source is a girl under 18 with multiple sclerosis. Recombination linked TRBV28 to TRBJ2-7, with TRBD2 as a weak D call on 5 bases. The specimen sequenced was blood. The CDR3: CASSFGGLSYEQYF. The bases read TGTGCCAGCAGTTTTGGCGGGCTCTCCTACGAGCAGTACTTC. Reference TRBV28 and TRBJ2-7 proteins supply the regions before and after the CDR3; the full variable domain is: DVKVTQSSRYLVKRTGEKVFLECVQDMDHENMFWYRQDPGLGLRLIYFSYDVKMKEKGDIPEGYSVSREKKERFSLILESASTNQTSMYLCASSFGGLSYEQYFGPGTRLTVT.